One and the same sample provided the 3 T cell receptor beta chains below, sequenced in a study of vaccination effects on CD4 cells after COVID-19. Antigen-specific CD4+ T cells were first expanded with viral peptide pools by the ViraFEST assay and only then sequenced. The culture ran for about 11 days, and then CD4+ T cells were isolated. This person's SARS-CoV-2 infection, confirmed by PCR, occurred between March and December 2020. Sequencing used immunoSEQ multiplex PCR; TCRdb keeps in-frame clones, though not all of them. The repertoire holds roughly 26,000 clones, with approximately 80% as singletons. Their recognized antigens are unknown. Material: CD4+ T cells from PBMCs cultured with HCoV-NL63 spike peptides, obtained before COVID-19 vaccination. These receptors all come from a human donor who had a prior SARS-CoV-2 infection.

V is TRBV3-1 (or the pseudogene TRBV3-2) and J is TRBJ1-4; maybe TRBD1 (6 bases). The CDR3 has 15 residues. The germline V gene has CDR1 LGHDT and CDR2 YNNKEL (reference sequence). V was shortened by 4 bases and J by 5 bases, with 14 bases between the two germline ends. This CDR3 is CASSPNGQFNEKLFF. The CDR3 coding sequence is TGTGCCAGCAGCCCGAACGGACAGTTCAATGAAAAACTGTTTTTT.

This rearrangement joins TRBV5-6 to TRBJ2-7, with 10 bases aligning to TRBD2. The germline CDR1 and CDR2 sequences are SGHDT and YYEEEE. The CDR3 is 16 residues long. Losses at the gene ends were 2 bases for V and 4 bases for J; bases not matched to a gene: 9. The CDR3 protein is CASSFGASGGMYEQYF. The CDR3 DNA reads TGTGCCAGCAGCTTCGGTGCTAGCGGGGGTATGTACGAGCAGTACTTC.

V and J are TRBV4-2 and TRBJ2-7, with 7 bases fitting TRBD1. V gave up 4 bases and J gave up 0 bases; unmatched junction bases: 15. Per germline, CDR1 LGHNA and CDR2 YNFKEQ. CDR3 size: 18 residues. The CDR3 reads CASSREGEQGWSSYEQYF. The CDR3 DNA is TGTGCCAGCAGCCGAGAGGGGGAACAGGGGTGGAGCTCCTACGAGCAGTACTTC.